The clone carrying this T cell receptor beta chain came up a few times. This entry comes from a study of cytomegalovirus exposure and HLA in healthy donors. Germline assignment: CDR1 LNHDA and CDR2 SQIVND (reference sequence). The CDR3 runs 14 residues. Trimming cost V 4 bases and J 2 bases, with 11 bases left between them. Produced via immunoSEQ multiplex PCR; TCRdb's table is partial and in-frame only. The sample comprises about 170,000 clones, roughly 86% of which are singletons, and approximately 2.6% rests with the top ten. Source material: PBMCs. The chain joins TRBV19 to TRBJ1-2; D might be TRBD1 (6 bases). The sequence came from a man aged 18 to 29 in good health and CMV-seropositive. CDR3 coding DNA: TGTGCCAGTAGTACCGGGACAAGGAACTATGGCTACACCTTC. Its translation is CASSTGTRNYGYTF.